These 5 T cell receptor beta chains were all obtained from the same sample, sequenced in a study of blood T cell repertoires in COVID-19. TCRdb keeps only in-frame clones here, not all; method: immunoSEQ multiplex PCR. This sample has about 180,000 clones, with roughly 80% found just once. Sequencing used peripheral blood. The receptors derive from a woman in her 70s with acute or convalescent COVID-19.

The chain has TRBV15 and TRBJ1-2; 9 nucleotides match TRBD1. The V gene's germline CDR1 is LNHNV and CDR2 YYDKDF (reference sequence). V shed 1 base, J shed 2 bases, and the junction held 5 bases outside the gene matches. The CDR3 covers 16 residues. DNA for the CDR3: TGTGCCACCAGCAGAGTGGGGACAGGGAACAACTATGGCTACACCTTC. Its protein is CATSRVGTGNNYGYTF.

V usage is TRBV5-1 and J usage is TRBJ1-2, with 12 bases identical to TRBD1. V trimming: 0 bases; J trimming: 7 bases; junction bases outside the gene matches: 4. This CDR3 comprises 15 residues. The germline V gene has CDR1 SGHRS and CDR2 YFSETQ. For the CDR3, the DNA is TGCGCCAGCAGCTTGGGTTGGGACAGGGGGCTTGGCTACACCTTC. Its translation: CASSLGWDRGLGYTF. The variable domain in full, with the rest retrieved from reference TRBV5-1 and TRBJ1-2, is KAGVTQTPRYLIKTRGQQVTLSCSPISGHRSVSWYQQTPGQGLQFLFEYFSETQRNKGNFPGRFSGRQFSNSRSEMNVSTLELGDSALYLCASSLGWDRGLGYTFGSGTRLTVV.

This clone has just a few counts. V is TRBV6-4 and J is TRBJ1-2; D is possibly TRBD1 (5 bases). Germline V lookup: CDR1 MRHNA, CDR2 SNTAGT. V dropped 5 bases and J dropped 2 bases, with 9 bases sitting between them. CDR3 length: 13 residues. CDR3 protein: CASSPTANYGYTF. The CDR3 DNA reads TGTGCCAGCAGTCCGACAGCAAACTATGGCTACACCTTC.

This clone has only a few counts. CDR3: CASREGTASSYEQYF. CDR3 DNA sequence: TGTGCCAGCAGGGAAGGGACAGCGAGCTCCTACGAGCAGTACTTC. The chain employs TRBV5-5 and TRBJ2-7; 7 nucleotides align to TRBD1. The CDR3 has 15 amino acids. V lost 5 bases, J lost 0 bases, and 8 bases stayed unmatched. Germline loops: CDR1 SGHKS, CDR2 YYEKEE (reference sequence).

The DNA of the CDR3 is TGTGCCAGCAGCCGACAGGGGCCCGGAAAACTGTTTTTT. It translates to CASSRQGPGKLFF. This chain joins TRBV7-9 and TRBJ1-4, with TRBD1 matching 8 bases. The CDR3 is 13 residues long. The trim removed 5 bases at V and 10 bases at J, leaving 6 bases unmatched. Germline V gene data show CDR1 as SEHNR and CDR2 as FQNEAQ (reference sequence).